The 13 T cell receptor beta chains below all came from one sample that was sequenced in a study of T cell repertoires in cytomegalovirus infection. TCRdb itself ran the reads through MiXCR, one entry per CDR3 protein. This sample has 310,000 or so distinct CDR3 sequences; roughly 25% occur once, and the top ten carry 10% to 15%. Their cognate antigens are unknown. Sequences were derived from cultured PBMCs, sampled from culture after CMV antigen stimulation. The receptors come from a human donor in good health (CMV status not recorded). Some clones in this sample may be carry-over from other donors' samples.

The CDR3: CASSEAILLLGKLFF. CDR3 sequence (DNA): TGTGCCAGCAGTGAAGCGATTCTACTCCTCGGAAAACTGTTTTTT. The rearrangement links TRBV2 to TRBJ1-4; D is unclear. Trimming shortened V by 0 bases and J by 10 bases, and 15 bases separated the two germline ends. This CDR3 is 15 amino acids long. Germline V gene sequence: CDR1 SNHLY, CDR2 FYNNEI. Variable domain in full (rest from reference TRBV2 and TRBJ1-4): EPEVTQTPSHQVTQMGQEVILRCVPISNHLYFYWYRQILGQKVEFLVSFYNNEISEKSEIFDDQFSVERPDGSNFTLKIRSTKLEDSAMYFCASSEAILLLGKLFFGSGTQLSVL.

This clonotype was observed many times. The rearrangement links TRBV6-5 to TRBJ2-5; 8 bases line up with TRBD1. V shed 0 bases, J shed 4 bases, and the junction held 7 bases outside the gene matches. The germline V gene has CDR1 MNHEY and CDR2 SVGAGI. The length of the CDR3 is 16 residues. This CDR3 is CASSYSFFTGGETQYF. The CDR3 nucleotides read TGTGCCAGCAGTTACTCATTTTTTACAGGGGGAGAGACCCAGTACTTC.

In this sample, this clonotype turned up a few times. The chain carries TRBV19 and TRBJ2-1; 7 bases are a match to TRBD1. CDR1 is LNHDA, CDR2 SQIVND, per germline (reference sequence). The CDR3 runs to 16 residues. J was trimmed by 9 bases and V by 4 bases; bases with no gene match: 15. For the CDR3, the DNA is TGTGCCAGTAGTACAGCACAGGGGAAAAGAAGGTCTGAGCAGTTCTTC. Amino acids: CASSTAQGKRRSEQFF. Looking up the rest from reference TRBV19 and TRBJ2-1 gives the full variable domain: DGGITQSPKYLFRKEGQNVTLSCEQNLNHDAMYWYRQDPGQGLRLIYYSQIVNDFQKGDIAEGYSVSREKKESFPLTVTSAQKNPTAFYLCASSTAQGKRRSEQFFGPGTRLTVL.

In this sample, this clonotype turned up a few times. The rearrangement uses TRBV7-9 and TRBJ2-1; D is ambiguous. The CDR3 is 12 amino acids. Germline CDR1 is SEHNR and CDR2 is FQNEAQ (reference sequence). Trimming pared 5 bases from V and 4 bases from J, leaving 6 bases between. The CDR3 is CASSRKYNEQFF. The DNA for the CDR3 is TGTGCCAGCAGCCGGAAATACAATGAGCAGTTCTTC.

This chain links TRBV20-1 with TRBJ2-1; 8 bases match TRBD2. Germline assignment: CDR1 DFQATT and CDR2 SNEGSKA (reference sequence). The CDR3 sequence is 13 residues long. The V gene end was trimmed by 1 base and the J gene end by 8 bases; junction bases not matched to a gene: 4. Here the CDR3 reads CSARGLASDEQFF. The CDR3 region has the DNA TGCAGTGCTAGAGGACTAGCGTCGGATGAGCAGTTCTTC.

This clonotype has a count of ten or more. V gene TRBV7-8 combines with J gene TRBJ1-6; TRBD1 matches 8 bases. The V gene's germline CDR1 is SGHVS and CDR2 FQNEAQ. The CDR3 sequence is 18 residues long. With V trimmed by 5 bases and J by 5 bases, 14 bases remained unmatched. CDR3 residues: CASSTRQGRDLDNSPLHF. CDR3 DNA: TGTGCCAGCAGCACCCGACAGGGGAGAGATTTGGATAATTCACCCCTCCACTTT.

The rearrangement uses TRBV6-1 and TRBJ2-5, with 15 bases fitting TRBD2. Germline V gene sequence: CDR1 MNHNS, CDR2 SASEGT. The CDR3 loop spans 17 amino acids. Unmatched junction bases numbered 11, after V lost 8 bases and J lost 4 bases. CDR3 sequence: CASYDGTSGRIGETQYF. CDR3 bases: TGTGCCAGCTACGATGGGACTAGCGGGAGGATCGGAGAGACCCAGTACTTC.

At least ten counts were recorded for this clonotype. CDR3: CATSAHSGTSALLNEQFF. The CDR3 nucleotides read TGTGCCACCAGCGCGCATAGTGGGACTAGCGCCCTTCTCAATGAGCAGTTCTTC. The rearrangement uses TRBV15 and TRBJ2-1; 10 bases are a match to TRBD2. J lost 6 bases, V lost 5 bases, and 16 bases had no gene match. CDR1 and CDR2 from the germline V gene are LNHNV and YYDKDF (reference sequence). This CDR3 contains 18 residues.

This clonotype was picked up a small number of times. This rearrangement joins TRBV7-2 to TRBJ2-3; D is ambiguous. Germline V CDR1 and CDR2: SGHTA, FQGNSA. This CDR3 has 15 amino acids. Trimming cost V 3 bases and J 1 base, with 11 bases left between them. In nucleotides, the CDR3 is TGTGCCAGCAGCTTGGGCGGAACCCGCACAGATACGCAGTATTTT. Translated, it gives CASSLGGTRTDTQYF.

This clonotype has only one observation. This rearrangement joins TRBV6-1 to TRBJ2-1; 11 nucleotides line up with TRBD2. From germline, CDR1 is MNHNS and CDR2 SASEGT. Germline trimming cut 1 base from V and 5 bases from J; bases unmatched to any gene: 1. This CDR3 is built from 15 residues. The CDR3: CASSEVAGGHNEQFF. In DNA form, the CDR3 reads TGTGCCAGCAGTGAAGTAGCGGGAGGGCACAATGAGCAGTTCTTC.

This clonotype was observed a handful of times. The V call is TRBV11-2, the J call TRBJ2-2; D may be TRBD1 (5 bases). Germline V CDR1 and CDR2: SGHAT, FQNNGV. The length of the CDR3 is 15 residues. Trimming shortened V by 1 base and J by 1 base, and 7 bases separated the two germline ends. In DNA, the CDR3 is TGTGCCAGCAGCTTAGGGACAATGAACACCGGGGAGCTGTTTTTT. Translating gives CASSLGTMNTGELFF. Filled out from reference TRBV11-2 and TRBJ2-2, the complete variable domain reads EAGVAQSPRYKIIEKRQSVAFWCNPISGHATLYWYQQILGQGPKLLIQFQNNGVVDDSQLPKDRFSAERLKGVDSTLKIQPAKLEDSAVYLCASSLGTMNTGELFFGEGSRLTVL.

This clonotype was seen ten or more times. The chain combines TRBV12-3 or TRBV12-4 with TRBJ2-5; D unresolved. CDR3 length: 12 residues. The germline V and J ends were trimmed by 3 bases and 4 bases, with 6 bases remaining between them. CDR3 sequence: CASSLDLETQYF. CDR3 sequence (DNA): TGTGCCAGCAGTTTGGATTTAGAGACCCAGTACTTC.

This sequence joins TRBV20-1 and TRBJ2-3; the match to TRBD2 covers 7 bases. Germline assignment: CDR1 DFQATT and CDR2 SNEGSKA (reference sequence). After removal of 3 bases from V and 0 bases from J, the junction contained 9 bases not matched to a gene. CDR3 length equals 16 residues. As DNA, the CDR3 is TGCAGTGCTAGCTCAGCGGGACCACCTAGCACAGATACGCAGTATTTT. Its translation: CSASSAGPPSTDTQYF.